Following are 27 T cell receptor beta chains from one sample sequenced in a study of blood T cells in healthy people across ages. The second PCR ran about 6 to 12 cycles with a sample-barcoded 5' primer and J-beta primers. MiXCR was run by TCRdb on the 5' RACE reads, yielding one entry per CDR3 protein. The data show about 1.6 million distinct CDR3 sequences, with roughly 30% seen just once and approximately 10% held by the top ten. The sample consisted of blood. All receptors come from a woman aged 25 to 45 in good health.

This clonotype has ten or more counts. V gene TRBV2 combines with J gene TRBJ2-1; 8 positions match TRBD2. Germline CDR1 reads SNHLY; CDR2 reads FYNNEI. The CDR3 contains 14 residues. The trim removed 5 bases at V and 4 bases at J, leaving 4 bases unmatched. The CDR3 is CASSTSGIYNEQFF. In DNA, the CDR3 is TGTGCCAGCAGTACTAGCGGTATTTACAATGAGCAGTTCTTC.

The chain employs TRBV28 and TRBJ2-1; 7 bases line up with TRBD2. The CDR3 contains 14 residues. Germline V gene data show CDR1 as MDHEN and CDR2 as SYDVKM. V dropped 6 bases and J dropped 2; count of bases not matched to a gene: 4. The CDR3 DNA follows: TGTGCCAGCAGACTCGGGAGGCCCTACAATGAGCAGTTCTTC. This codes for CASRLGRPYNEQFF.

V and J are TRBV3-1 and TRBJ1-2; D call uncertain. CDR1 is LGHDT and CDR2 is YNNKEL in the germline V gene (reference sequence). The V and J ends lost 7 bases and 9 bases respectively, with 12 bases between them. The CDR3 loop spans 11 amino acids. CDR3 protein: CASTEGGSYTF. CDR3 in DNA: TGTGCCAGCACGGAGGGAGGGAGCTACACCTTC.

The rearrangement joins TRBV7-2 to TRBJ2-7; D may be TRBD2 (6 bases). The CDR3 totals 17 residues. From germline, CDR1 is SGHTA and CDR2 FQGNSA. Trimming removed 1 base at V and 0 bases at J, with 16 bases between. The CDR3, as DNA: TGTGCCAGCAGCTTAGGGTGGTCGGGGGAGAGCTCCTACGAGCAGTACTTC. Its translation is CASSLGWSGESSYEQYF.

The V and J genes are TRBV9 and TRBJ2-1; the D gene could be TRBD1 or TRBD2 (5 bases each). Germline values: CDR1 SGDLS, CDR2 YYNGEE. The germline V and J ends were trimmed by 1 base and 9 bases, with 14 bases remaining between them. The CDR3 contains 14 residues. In nucleotides, the CDR3 is TGTGCCAGCAGCGTAAGGGGACGGGCCGGTGAGCAGTTCTTC. Translated: CASSVRGRAGEQFF.

This clonotype was seen a few times. CDR3 amino acids: CSARDVGQSTSYEQYF. The CDR3 nucleotides read TGCAGTGCTAGAGATGTGGGGCAGTCAACCTCCTACGAGCAGTACTTC. The rearrangement links TRBV20-1 to TRBJ2-7, with D perhaps TRBD1 (5 bases). The germline CDR1 and CDR2 sequences are DFQATT and SNEGSKA (reference sequence). The CDR3 extends over 16 amino acids. Trimming pared 0 bases from V and 0 bases from J, leaving 15 bases between.

This clonotype was counted at least ten times. The chain recombines TRBV7-2 with TRBJ2-1; D possibly uses TRBD1 or TRBD2 (5 bases each). Trimming removed 1 base from V and 4 bases from J, with 14 bases in between. Looked up from germline, CDR1 is SGHTA and CDR2 is FQGNSA. This CDR3 region has 16 residues. The CDR3 reads CASSLEGAGSYNEQFF. Here the CDR3 DNA reads TGTGCCAGCAGCTTAGAGGGAGCAGGGTCTTACAATGAGCAGTTCTTC.

The sample holds many counts of this clonotype. The chain uses TRBV20-1 and TRBJ2-4; maybe TRBD1 (5 bases). Between the trimmed V and J ends, which lost 3 bases and 0 bases, there was a span of 12 bases. Germline loops: CDR1 DFQATT, CDR2 SNEGSKA (reference sequence). The CDR3 extends over 15 amino acids. The CDR3 DNA sequence: TGCAGTGCTAGCCAGTTTACAGGAGCCAAAAACATTCAGTACTTC. Protein sequence: CSASQFTGAKNIQYF.

The rearrangement links TRBV20-1 to TRBJ2-5; 12 bases agree with TRBD1. V shed 6 bases, J shed 4 bases, and the junction held 9 bases outside the gene matches. Germline V gene lookup returns CDR1 DFQATT and CDR2 SNEGSKA (reference sequence). The CDR3 is made up of 15 amino acids. The CDR3 DNA is TGCAGTGCCACGGCCGGGACAGGGGGCCCAGAGACCCAGTACTTC. Protein sequence: CSATAGTGGPETQYF.

Notes on this clonotype: This CDR3 fails to terminate in the conserved phenylalanine or tryptophan, so it likely reflects a read error. This chain links TRBV27 with TRBJ2-5; D remains unclear. Germline V gene data show CDR1 as MNHEY and CDR2 as SMNVEV (reference sequence). V lost 1 base to trimming and J lost 5 bases, with 17 bases between them. The CDR3 has 16 residues. CDR3 coding DNA: TGTGCCAGCAGTTTATTGTCTCCGGAGCTTAGGGAGACCCAGTACTCC. Translation: CASSLLSPELRETQYS.

CDR3 loop: CASSLRGTGDGYTF. For the CDR3, the DNA is TGTGCCAGCAGTTTACGTGGGACAGGGGATGGCTACACCTTC. The rearrangement uses TRBV27 and TRBJ1-2; 10 positions match TRBD1. The V gene's germline CDR1 is MNHEY and CDR2 SMNVEV (reference sequence). Trimming took 2 bases from V and 6 from J; bases not matched to a gene: 3. This CDR3 contains 14 residues.

The rearrangement links TRBV27 to TRBJ2-4; 9 positions match TRBD2. The J call may be mistaken, given a closer DNA end match to TRBJ2-5. The CDR3 has 15 amino acids. Germline-derived CDR1 and CDR2 are MNHEY and SMNVEV (reference sequence). The DNA of the CDR3 is TGTGCCAGCAGTCCAGTGGGACTAGCAGGCGAGACCCAGTACTTC. Amino acid sequence: CASSPVGLAGETQYF.

This chain links TRBV13 with TRBJ2-7; D ambiguous. The CDR3 has 13 residues. Per germline, CDR1 PRHDT and CDR2 FYEKMQ (reference sequence). The V end lost 4 bases, the J end lost 6 bases, and 13 bases lay between the germline ends. CDR3 DNA sequence: TGTGCCAGCAGCTCCACCGTGGTCGGCGAGCAGTACTTC. Translating gives CASSSTVVGEQYF. Together with reference TRBV13 and TRBJ2-7, the CDR3 gives the full variable domain: AAGVIQSPRHLIKEKRETATLKCYPIPRHDTVYWYQQGPGQDPQFLISFYEKMQSDKGSIPDRFSAQQFSDYHSELNMSSLELGDSALYFCASSSTVVGEQYFGPGTRLTVT.

The V call is TRBV29-1, the J call TRBJ1-2, with D maybe TRBD1 (6 bases). CDR1 and CDR2 (germline): SQVTM, ANQGSEA. With 5 bases removed from V and 5 bases from J, the gap between germline ends came to 12 bases. There are 12 residues in the CDR3. The DNA of the CDR3 is TGCAGCGTTCTTAACAGGGCTTATGGCTACACCTTC. As protein: CSVLNRAYGYTF.

This clonotype turned up a few times. J is TRBJ2-3 and V is TRBV9; the D is unclear. Trimming cost V 0 bases and J 7 bases, with 9 bases left between them. Germline CDR1 reads SGDLS; CDR2 reads YYNGEE. CDR3 length: 13 amino acids. CDR3 DNA sequence: TGTGCCAGCAGCGTAGGGTCGGTAAATACGCAGTATTTT. This translates into CASSVGSVNTQYF.

J is TRBJ2-2 and V is TRBV7-9; 8 bases agree with TRBD2. Trimming took 4 bases from V and 6 from J; bases not matched to a gene: 7. Germline assignment: CDR1 SEHNR and CDR2 FQNEAQ (reference sequence). The CDR3 is made up of 15 amino acids. In DNA form, the CDR3 reads TGTGCCAGCAGCTCAGGCGGGACTAGTGCCGGGGAGCTGTTTTTT. As protein: CASSSGGTSAGELFF.

The chain has TRBV7-3 and TRBJ2-5, with D possibly matching TRBD2 (5 bases). V lost 5 bases, J lost 5 bases, and 21 bases lay in between. The CDR3 spans 16 residues. Germline CDR1 and CDR2: SGHTA and FQGTGA. This CDR3 is CASSPGVGGYLETQYF. The CDR3 DNA sequence: TGTGCCAGCAGCCCCGGGGTCGGCGGGTACCTGGAGACCCAGTACTTC.

This clonotype was counted a few times. The rearrangement links TRBV6-5 to TRBJ1-6, with 9 bases lining up with TRBD1. V gave up 7 bases and J gave up 10 bases; unmatched junction bases: 11. This CDR3 contains 15 residues. Germline values: CDR1 MNHEY, CDR2 SVGAGI. The CDR3 sequence: CASTESGTGQSPLHF. The CDR3 DNA is TGTGCCAGCACCGAGTCCGGGACAGGGCAATCACCCCTCCACTTT.

This chain joins TRBV6-1 and TRBJ1-5, with D perhaps TRBD1 (5 bases). The CDR3 is 15 amino acids. Trimming shortened V by 7 bases and J by 2 bases, and 15 bases separated the two germline ends. Germline V CDR1 and CDR2: MNHNS, SASEGT. The CDR3 sequence is CASNLGVSGNQPQHF. The CDR3 nucleotides are TGTGCCAGCAACCTAGGGGTCTCCGGCAATCAGCCCCAGCATTTT.

This clonotype has ten or more counts. The chain uses TRBV9 and TRBJ2-7; D possibly uses TRBD1 or TRBD2 (5 bases each). The CDR3 is 16 residues long. Germline CDR1 and CDR2: SGDLS and YYNGEE. The V gene lost 1 base and the J gene lost 2 bases, with 16 bases spanning the gap. Written as DNA, the CDR3 is TGTGCCAGCAGCGTATCAAGCGGTGGGGCCCCCTACGAGCAGTACTTC. It codes for CASSVSSGGAPYEQYF.

This clonotype has more than one count but fewer than ten. The chain carries TRBV20-1 and TRBJ2-1; possibly TRBD1 for D (5 bases). Per germline, CDR1 DFQATT and CDR2 SNEGSKA (reference sequence). The CDR3 extends over 14 amino acids. V was pared by 6 bases and J by 3 bases, with 15 bases between. The CDR3 reads CSAFRQGFYNEQFF. In nucleotides, the CDR3 is TGCAGTGCCTTCCGCCAGGGCTTCTACAATGAGCAGTTCTTC.

This clonotype was recorded many times. The rearrangement uses TRBV5-4 and TRBJ2-1; maybe TRBD2 (5 bases). There are 14 residues in the CDR3. CDR1 and CDR2 from the germline V gene are SGHNT and YYREEE (reference sequence). The V and J ends lost 2 bases and 3 bases respectively, with 9 bases between them. The CDR3 DNA is TGTGCCAGCAGCTTAACAGCGGACTACAATGAGCAGTTCTTC. Translated: CASSLTADYNEQFF.

This clonotype was counted ten times or more. CDR3 sequence reads: CSAAGGTDTQYF. CDR3 sequence (DNA): TGCAGTGCCGCCGGGGGGACAGATACGCAGTATTTT. This rearrangement joins TRBV20-1 to TRBJ2-3; 7 bases match TRBD2. CDR1 and CDR2 (germline): DFQATT, SNEGSKA (reference sequence). V lost 6 bases to trimming and J lost 3 bases; unmatched junction nucleotides: 3. CDR3 length: 12 amino acids.

This clonotype has at least ten counts. The rearrangement uses TRBV5-1 and TRBJ2-1, with D perhaps TRBD1 (6 bases). CDR3 length: 14 amino acids. Trimming took off 4 bases at V and 0 bases at J, with 8 bases between the two ends. The germline V gene has CDR1 SGHRS and CDR2 YFSETQ. The CDR3 loop is CASSLDSSYNEQFF. CDR3 nucleotide sequence: TGCGCCAGCAGCCTGGACAGCTCCTACAATGAGCAGTTCTTC.

For this clonotype: One end of the junction fails to match germline, which may point to a read error. The chain combines TRBV4-1 with TRBJ2-1; 8 bases are shared with TRBD1. The CDR3 covers 16 residues. The V gene's germline CDR1 is MGHRA and CDR2 YSYEKL. For the CDR3, the DNA is TGCGCCTGCAGCCAGGAACAGGGGGGCTCCTACAATGAGCAGTTCTTC. Protein: CACSQEQGGSYNEQFF.

The chain uses TRBV4-2 and TRBJ2-7, with 9 bases that match TRBD2. V lost 2 bases to trimming and J lost 3 bases; unmatched junction nucleotides: 5. Germline V gene sequence: CDR1 LGHNA, CDR2 YNFKEQ. This CDR3 is 15 amino acids long. CDR3 DNA sequence: TGTGCCAGCAGCCAAACCGGGACTAGCAACTACGAGCAGTACTTC. It translates to CASSQTGTSNYEQYF.

With regard to this clonotype: A clone one base away is much larger, so this may be a read error. The gene calls are TRBV29-1 and TRBJ2-4; possible D gene TRBD2, 5 bases. TRBJ2-7 explains the end of the DNA better; the J call may be wrong. Per germline, CDR1 SQVTM and CDR2 ANQGSEA. The CDR3 spans 11 residues. In DNA, the CDR3 is TGCAGCGTTGAATCCGGGGACGAGCAGTACTTC. Encoded protein: CSVESGDEQYF.